The rows below give T cell receptor beta chains drawn from one sample of a study of T cells in localized non-small cell lung cancer. Repertoires were generated with immunoSEQ multiplex PCR, while TCRdb's copy carries only in-frame clones and drops some. Of roughly 30,000 clones listed, around 90% are singletons. Sequences were derived from peripheral blood, sampled before any cancer treatment. The receptor set was obtained from a female donor of 60 years or more with stage I lung adenocarcinoma. The CDR3 runs from the conserved cysteine through the conserved F or W. Each record gives: V gene, J gene, CDR3 protein.

TRBV5-3	TRBJ1-1	CARSPRAFF
TRBV5-1	TRBJ2-5	CASSLISEETQYF
TRBV11-2	TRBJ1-1	CASSLVGEGTEAFF
TRBV30	TRBJ1-4	CAWSVRGEKLFF
TRBV6-5	TRBJ2-7	CASSYRGEQYF
TRBV5-1	TRBJ2-2	CASSLSGQGQNTGELFF
TRBV5-6	TRBJ1-4	CASSSKTGVGGEKLFF
TRBV11-3	TRBJ2-6	CASSPTGANVLTF
TRBV19	TRBJ1-5	CASTSVGNSNQPQHF
TRBV4-3	TRBJ2-3	CASSQEVLADTQYF
TRBV20-1	TRBJ2-1	CSGTYNEQFF
TRBV9	TRBJ2-7	CASSVGNEVAGVNEQYF
TRBV16	TRBJ1-5	CASSPPELSNQPQHF
TRBV7-2	TRBJ2-5	CASSLSRQETQYF
TRBV4-2	TRBJ1-2	CASSQRTGYLGYTF
TRBV19	TRBJ2-6	CASSPRGGGSGANVLTF
TRBV19	TRBJ2-3	CASTGQGDTQYF
TRBV7-9	TRBJ2-4	CASSFSGQGIQYF
TRBV18	TRBJ1-2	CASSPPGSRDGYTF
TRBV11-3	TRBJ2-3	CASSLEGAGVSADTQYF
TRBV18	TRBJ1-2	CASSPNTVASGYGYTF
TRBV4-1	TRBJ2-3	CASSQGTSVRDTQYF
TRBV5-1	TRBJ2-3	CASSLRTGGADTQYF
TRBV4-1	TRBJ2-7	CASSQVGVDEQYF
TRBV5-4	TRBJ2-1	CASSLEGTSGSKFF
TRBV28	TRBJ1-3	CATGNARSGNTIYF
TRBV5-6	TRBJ2-7	CASSLGSSYEQYF
TRBV18	TRBJ2-7	CASSPGTNSRYEQYF
TRBV4-1	TRBJ2-1	CASSQENRYNEQFF
TRBV7-2	TRBJ2-7	CASSLVAGGNEQYF
TRBV10-3	TRBJ2-2	CAISGTSPQVTGELFF
TRBV7-2	TRBJ2-3	CASSLDAPPGTQYF
TRBV30	TRBJ2-4	CAWSQGLAKNIQYF
TRBV9	TRBJ2-3	CASSPEMGYTDTQYF
TRBV4-3	TRBJ2-1	CASSQAYMTGFEQFF
TRBV13	TRBJ2-3	CASSLAAFTSGYTDTQYF
TRBV6-6	TRBJ2-1	CASNRPGQGSGNEQFF
TRBV5-6	TRBJ1-5	CASSTSWTGENQPQHF
TRBV5-6	TRBJ1-2	CASSLGRRGYTF
TRBV7-3	TRBJ2-7	CASAGQGATPEQYF
TRBV19	TRBJ1-4	CASSTRTVEKLFF
TRBV6-5	TRBJ1-1	CASSYTRGLGTEAFF
TRBV2	TRBJ2-1	CASSSLAGYNEQFF
TRBV18	TRBJ2-7	CASSPQGWGDEQYF
TRBV29-1	TRBJ2-1	CSVRGREHYNEQFF
TRBV6-1	TRBJ2-1	CASSDVDRDNEQFF
TRBV5-6	TRBJ1-3	CASSGSGTSGNTIYF
TRBV28	TRBJ1-2	CASSLYEGYTF
TRBV28	TRBJ1-6	CASSTTRKYNSPLHF
TRBV7-2	TRBJ2-2	CASSLLAGLAANTGELFF
TRBV28	TRBJ2-5	CASSFGEKETQYF